This T cell receptor beta chain was captured by sequencing in a study of cytomegalovirus exposure and HLA in healthy donors. General study points: A later analysis linked more than 15,000 TCR beta sequences to HLA alleles at 0.05 false discovery rate. TRBV6-2, TRBV6-3 and some other V segments were excluded as indistinguishable. Researchers reported in a later analysis that a missense DCLRE1C variant was tied to TCR beta V- and J-gene trimming.

This clone was seen more than once but under ten times. The target antigen is unknown. V dropped 5 bases and J dropped 10 bases, with 18 bases sitting between them. The CDR3 runs 14 residues. Germline CDR1 SGHTA, CDR2 FQGTGA. The PCR ran on 60 Vbeta and 13 Jbeta primers. In the authors' methods: An analysis performed later counted about 80 million unique TCR beta chains (roughly 10 million of them shared). Profiling relied on immunoSEQ multiplex PCR, and the TCRdb table lists in-frame clones only, not all of them. The V and J calls and clone size come from that table; D and trimming were worked out from the DNA. The repertoire holds just over 80,000 clones, with around 76% as singletons.

The V and J genes are TRBV7-3 and TRBJ2-1, with D possibly being TRBD2 (5 bases). The clonotype was recovered from a man between 18 and 29 years old in good health and CMV-seropositive. Sequenced: PBMCs. The CDR3 reads CASSRGLESEEQFF. The CDR3 DNA sequence: TGTGCCAGCAGCCGTGGACTGGAGTCGGAGGAGCAGTTCTTC.